A single sample gave rise to the 20 T cell receptor beta chains below, sequenced in a study of T-cell reconstitution after alpha-beta-depleted transplantation in children. Construction of the TCRbeta library involved unique molecular identifiers. TCRdb reprocessed the PCR reads with MiXCR, giving one entry per CDR3 protein. The data contain hundreds of thousands of distinct CDR3 sequences, 16% of them singletons. Sequencing was performed on PBMCs from the stem cell graft donor, taken from the stem cell graft. Receptor source: a human donor who donated a stem cell graft to a child with acute myeloid leukemia.

This clonotype has a handful of counts. The chain couples TRBV12-3 or TRBV12-4 to TRBJ2-5; 11 bases are a match to TRBD2. This CDR3 contains 14 residues. V trimming: 6 bases; J trimming: 5 bases; junction bases outside the gene matches: 5. CDR3 in DNA: TGTGCCAGCAGACATAGCGGGGGGGACGAGACCCAGTACTTC. Amino acid sequence: CASRHSGGDETQYF.

This clonotype was observed many times. The V and J genes are TRBV20-1 and TRBJ1-5; possibly TRBD1 for D (5 bases). This CDR3 is 15 amino acids long. CDR1 is DFQATT and CDR2 is SNEGSKA in the germline V gene (reference sequence). Trimming took off 3 bases at V and 4 bases at J, with 16 bases between the two ends. CDR3 nucleotides: TGCAGTGCTAGCCGTGGGCCAGGGAGTAATCAGCCCCAGCATTTT. It codes for CSASRGPGSNQPQHF.

The chain combines TRBV29-1 with TRBJ1-2; possibly TRBD1 for D (6 bases). This CDR3 is 13 amino acids long. Between the trimmed V and J ends, which lost 4 bases and 8 bases, there was a span of 17 bases. Germline V gene sequence: CDR1 SQVTM, CDR2 ANQGSEA. CDR3 sequence: CSVVPQQGEGYTF. The CDR3 region has the DNA TGCAGCGTTGTCCCGCAACAGGGAGAAGGCTACACCTTC.

V is TRBV12-3 or TRBV12-4 and J is TRBJ1-2, with D uncertain. V lost 6 bases, J lost 6 bases, and 17 bases lay in between. The CDR3 spans 14 residues. CDR3 nucleotides: TGTGCCAGCAGCATCCTACCGGGAGTTGATGGCTACACCTTC. This codes for CASSILPGVDGYTF.

This clonotype showed up many times. The chain uses TRBV27 and TRBJ2-5; D is possibly TRBD2 (5 bases). This CDR3 has 14 amino acids. Looked up from germline, CDR1 is MNHEY and CDR2 is SMNVEV (reference sequence). V was shortened by 3 bases and J by 4 bases, with 12 bases between the two germline ends. The CDR3 reads CASSFEPRGETQYF. The DNA for the CDR3 is TGTGCCAGCAGTTTTGAGCCCCGGGGAGAGACCCAGTACTTC.

This clonotype was found many times. V gene TRBV20-1 combines with J gene TRBJ1-1; a weak D match, TRBD1 (5 bases). The CDR3 is 16 amino acids. Deletions cut 0 bases from V and 0 bases from J, with 14 bases between. Germline V CDR1 and CDR2: DFQATT, SNEGSKA (reference sequence). The CDR3 coding sequence is TGCAGTGCTAGAGATTCCGAGACAGTGATGAACACTGAAGCTTTCTTT. It encodes CSARDSETVMNTEAFF.

The chain has TRBV28 and TRBJ2-3; 10 positions match TRBD1. Losses at the gene ends were 2 bases for V and 6 bases for J; bases not matched to a gene: 5. The germline CDR1 and CDR2 sequences are MDHEN and SYDVKM. CDR3 size: 15 residues. The CDR3 nucleotides read TGTGCCAGCAGTTTAAGACAGGGGGCATGGGATACGCAGTATTTT. It encodes CASSLRQGAWDTQYF.

The chain joins TRBV2 to TRBJ1-5; 8 nucleotides match TRBD1. Trimming removed 8 bases from V and 7 bases from J; junction bases left unmatched: 7. The CDR3 consists of 13 residues. The germline CDR1 and CDR2 sequences are SNHLY and FYNNEI. CDR3 nucleotide sequence: TGTGCCAGCGATGACAGGGGAAACCAGCCCCAGCATTTT. It yields the protein CASDDRGNQPQHF.

This clonotype was found a few times. The V and J genes are TRBV6-5 and TRBJ1-2; no clear D gene. Germline V gene sequence: CDR1 MNHEY, CDR2 SVGAGI. V was shortened by 3 bases and J by 6 bases, with 14 bases between the two germline ends. CDR3 length: 14 residues. The DNA for the CDR3 is TGTGCCAGCAGTTATGGAGCCACCCGGGATGGCTACACCTTC. Its translation is CASSYGATRDGYTF.

This clonotype was seen ten or more times. This chain uses TRBV5-1 with TRBJ2-2; D may correspond to TRBD1 or TRBD2 (5 bases each). The CDR3 totals 16 residues. Trimming removed 2 bases at V and 2 bases at J, with 13 bases between. Germline CDR1 is SGHRS and CDR2 is YFSETQ. In nucleotides, the CDR3 is TGCGCCAGCAGCTTCGGGGCAGGCCATAACACCGGGGAGCTGTTTTTT. Protein: CASSFGAGHNTGELFF. The entire variable domain, with the rest obtained from reference TRBV5-1 and TRBJ2-2, is as follows: KAGVTQTPRYLIKTRGQQVTLSCSPISGHRSVSWYQQTPGQGLQFLFEYFSETQRNKGNFPGRFSGRQFSNSRSEMNVSTLELGDSALYLCASSFGAGHNTGELFFGEGSRLTVL.

The CDR3: CSARDGTGGSYNEQFF. Here the CDR3 DNA reads TGCAGTGCTAGAGACGGGACCGGGGGCTCCTACAATGAGCAGTTCTTC. V gene TRBV20-1 combines with J gene TRBJ2-1; a weak D match, TRBD2 (6 bases). CDR3 length: 16 amino acids. Germline-derived CDR1 and CDR2 are DFQATT and SNEGSKA (reference sequence). V was shortened by 0 bases and J by 0 bases, with 12 bases between the two germline ends.

The chain is built from TRBV11-3 and TRBJ2-3, with TRBD1 as a possible D gene (5 bases). V lost 7 bases, J lost 5 bases, and 10 bases lay in between. Germline assignment: CDR1 SGHNT and CDR2 YENEEA. This CDR3 has 12 amino acids. This CDR3 reads CASIQGIDTQYF. The CDR3 DNA reads as TGTGCCAGCATTCAGGGAATAGATACGCAGTATTTT.

This clonotype has at least ten counts. The genes are TRBV20-1 and TRBJ1-3; no clear D. This CDR3 is 12 amino acids long. V lost 6 bases and J 3 bases, leaving 9 bases between the germline ends. CDR1 and CDR2 from the germline V gene are DFQATT and SNEGSKA (reference sequence). The CDR3 sequence is CSARVFGNTIYF. As DNA, the CDR3 is TGCAGTGCCCGGGTTTTTGGAAACACCATATATTTT.

This clonotype was observed many times. This CDR3 reads CASGGFTEAFF. CDR3 DNA: TGTGCCAGCGGTGGATTCACTGAAGCTTTCTTT. This chain connects TRBV12-3 or TRBV12-4 to TRBJ1-1; D ambiguous. The CDR3 is 11 amino acids. V was clipped by 8 bases and J by 4 bases, with 8 bases between them.

This clonotype was seen many times. The genes are TRBV20-1 and TRBJ1-2; tentative D call: TRBD1 (5 bases). V lost 1 base to trimming and J lost 5 bases, with 17 bases between them. From germline, CDR1 is DFQATT and CDR2 SNEGSKA (reference sequence). There are 15 residues in the CDR3. In DNA, the CDR3 is TGCAGTGCTAGAGCCCTCGACAGAGGACTGTATGGCTACACCTTC. Residues: CSARALDRGLYGYTF.

Regarding this clonotype: This may be a read error: a much more frequent sequence differs by one nucleotide. This chain links TRBV4-2 with TRBJ1-4; no firm D call. Trimming took 3 bases from V and 8 from J, leaving 10 bases between them. Germline lookup yields CDR1 LGHNA and CDR2 YNFKEQ. The CDR3 is 13 residues long. The CDR3 nucleotides are TGTGCCAGCAGCCACCGGAAGGAGGAAAAACTGTTTTTT. This sequence encodes CASSHRKEEKLFF.

V is TRBV7-9 and J is TRBJ2-2; D is ambiguous. The V end lost 7 bases, the J end lost 7 bases, and 13 bases lay between the germline ends. This CDR3 region has 13 residues. The V gene's germline CDR1 is SEHNR and CDR2 FQNEAQ (reference sequence). The chain's CDR3 is CASTPDGVGELFF. The CDR3 coding sequence is TGTGCCAGCACCCCGGATGGGGTCGGGGAGCTGTTTTTT.

This clonotype was counted at least ten times. The chain is built from TRBV10-3 and TRBJ2-1; a possible D gene is TRBD1 (6 bases). Trimming shortened V by 9 bases and J by 0 bases, and 15 bases separated the two germline ends. CDR3 length equals 15 residues. Germline CDR1 ENHRY, CDR2 SYGVKD. The CDR3 DNA follows: TGTGCCATAAGGGACACCTCGAGCTCCTACAATGAGCAGTTCTTC. Amino acids: CAIRDTSSSYNEQFF.

This clonotype was recorded at least ten times. Germline and junction disagree at one end, which may indicate a read error. V is TRBV5-1 and J is TRBJ1-1; TRBD1 matches 8 bases. This CDR3 has 14 residues. Germline V lookup: CDR1 SGHRS, CDR2 YFSETQ. CDR3 sequence (DNA): TGTGCCAGCAGTTTAGGGACAGGGAACACTGAAGCTTTCTTT. It translates to CASSLGTGNTEAFF.

This chain links TRBV15 with TRBJ2-1, with 11 positions matching TRBD1. The trim removed 1 base at V and 8 bases at J, leaving 4 bases unmatched. The CDR3 length is 15 residues. Germline CDR1 is LNHNV and CDR2 is YYDKDF (reference sequence). CDR3 bases: TGTGCCACCAGCAGAGTTTGGACAGGGGGCGATGAGCAGTTCTTC. This gives the protein CATSRVWTGGDEQFF.